Listed below are T cell receptor beta chains from one sample, sequenced in a study of blood T cells in healthy people across ages. One entry per CDR3 protein, called by TCRdb with MiXCR from the 5' RACE reads. Of around 800,000 distinct CDR3 sequences listed, under 30% were seen once; the top ten hold under 3%. The same data also went into a second study, on T cells of mothers and their children.

Material for sequencing was blood. The receptors shown here come from a boy between 10 and 17 years old in good health. Each CDR3 is given with its conserved first and last residue. The order of the fields is CDR3 protein, CDR3 DNA, clone size, V gene, D gene, J gene. A D gene is named only where the DNA matches it firmly. Not every row has a clone size; where given, it reads once, few, many or a size class.

CDR3: CASSLGAGFAKNIQYF
DNA: TGTGCCAGCAGTTTAGGAGCAGGGTTCGCCAAAAACATTCAGTACTTC
size: few
V: TRBV27
D: -
J: TRBJ2-4

CDR3: CASSYSRTGRGEQYF
DNA: TGTGCCAGCAGTTACTCTCGGACAGGGAGAGGCGAGCAGTACTTC
size: once
V: TRBV6-5
D: TRBD1
J: TRBJ2-7

CDR3: CASSVRGLRGNYGYTF
DNA: TGTGCCAGCAGCGTTCGGGGTCTACGGGGAAACTATGGCTACACCTTC
size: -
V: TRBV14
D: -
J: TRBJ1-2

CDR3: CASSLTGNAEAFF
DNA: TGTGCCAGCAGCCTCACAGGTAACGCTGAAGCTTTCTTT
size: -
V: TRBV7-9
D: -
J: TRBJ1-1

CDR3: CASSEARGGEQETQYF
DNA: TGCGCCAGCAGTGAAGCGAGAGGGGGGGAACAAGAGACCCAGTACTTC
size: -
V: TRBV2
D: -
J: TRBJ2-5

CDR3: CASSLEQGSYNEQFF
DNA: TGCGCCAGCAGCTTGGAACAGGGGTCCTACAATGAGCAGTTCTTC
size: -
V: TRBV5-1
D: TRBD1
J: TRBJ2-1

CDR3: CASSAKGDRGLYGYTF
DNA: TGTGCCAGCAGCGCCAAGGGGGACAGGGGGCTCTATGGCTACACCTTC
size: -
V: TRBV25-1
D: TRBD1
J: TRBJ1-2

CDR3: CASRKIGADNEKLFF
DNA: TGTGCCAGCAGAAAAATCGGGGCCGATAATGAAAAACTGTTTTTT
size: few
V: TRBV6-5
D: -
J: TRBJ1-4

CDR3: CASKDKEGGGFSYNEQFF
DNA: TGCGCCAGCAAAGATAAGGAGGGGGGAGGATTCTCCTACAATGAGCAGTTCTTC
size: -
V: TRBV10-2
D: -
J: TRBJ2-1

CDR3: CASSPIGGASYNEQFF
DNA: TGTGCCAGCTCACCAATTGGGGGTGCCTCCTACAATGAGCAGTTCTTC
size: once
V: TRBV18
D: -
J: TRBJ2-1

CDR3: CASSEGGRGYNEQFF
DNA: TGTGCCAGCAGCGAGGGTGGCAGGGGATACAATGAGCAGTTCTTC
size: few
V: TRBV9
D: -
J: TRBJ2-1

CDR3: CATSEYQRNEQFF
DNA: TGTGCCACCAGTGAGTATCAGAGGAATGAGCAGTTCTTC
size: few
V: TRBV24-1
D: -
J: TRBJ2-1

CDR3: CASSFMGRGHGYTF
DNA: TGTGCCAGCAGTTTTATGGGACGGGGGCATGGCTACACCTTC
size: -
V: TRBV12-3/TRBV12-4
D: -
J: TRBJ1-2

CDR3: CASRGRRSSLGAYEQYF
DNA: TGTGCCAGCAGGGGCAGGCGGAGTTCCCTAGGGGCCTACGAGCAGTACTTC
size: -
V: TRBV2
D: -
J: TRBJ2-7

CDR3: CASSQDNGPGLKQYF
DNA: TGCGCCAGCAGCCAAGATAATGGGCCAGGCCTAAAGCAGTACTTC
size: few
V: TRBV4-1
D: -
J: TRBJ2-7

CDR3: CASSPMGQNLEKLFF
DNA: TGTGCCAGCAGTCCAATGGGCCAGAATCTCGAAAAACTGTTTTTT
size: few
V: TRBV12-3/TRBV12-4
D: -
J: TRBJ1-4

CDR3: CSVEDPQGLITNTEPFF
DNA: TGCAGCGTTGAAGATCCGCAGGGTCTCATTACGAACACTGAACCTTTCTTT
size: -
V: TRBV29-1
D: -
J: TRBJ1-1

CDR3: CASRQDRGHEQYF
DNA: TGTGCCAGCAGACAGGACAGGGGGCACGAGCAGTACTTC
size: -
V: TRBV12-3/TRBV12-4
D: TRBD1
J: TRBJ2-7

CDR3: CASRATGPRVNTEAFF
DNA: TGTGCCAGCAGAGCGACAGGCCCGCGGGTGAACACTGAAGCTTTCTTT
size: few
V: TRBV6-6
D: -
J: TRBJ1-1

CDR3: CASSGTSGGAADTQYF
DNA: TGTGCCAGCAGCGGGACTAGCGGGGGGGCAGCAGATACGCAGTATTTT
size: -
V: TRBV9
D: TRBD2
J: TRBJ2-3

CDR3: CASAPDRWNSPLHF
DNA: TGTGCCAGCGCCCCGGACCGTTGGAATTCACCCCTCCACTTT
size: -
V: TRBV12-3/TRBV12-4
D: -
J: TRBJ1-6

CDR3: CSVRGPTDTQYF
DNA: TGCAGCGTTCGCGGCCCCACAGATACGCAGTATTTT
size: many
V: TRBV29-1
D: -
J: TRBJ2-3

CDR3: CASRTGTDQETQYF
DNA: TGCGCCAGCAGAACCGGGACAGACCAAGAGACCCAGTACTTC
size: many
V: TRBV5-1
D: TRBD1
J: TRBJ2-5

CDR3: CASTHSGGQDQETQYF
DNA: TGCGCCAGTACACATAGCGGGGGCCAAGACCAAGAGACCCAGTACTTC
size: -
V: TRBV5-1
D: TRBD2
J: TRBJ2-5

CDR3: CATSRGGQFSGANVLTF
DNA: TGTGCCACCAGCAGAGGTGGACAATTCTCTGGGGCCAACGTCCTGACTTTC
size: few
V: TRBV15
D: -
J: TRBJ2-6

CDR3: CASSYSIGAGNTIYF
DNA: TGTGCCAGCAGTTACTCGATTGGGGCTGGAAACACCATATATTTT
size: few
V: TRBV6-5
D: -
J: TRBJ1-3

CDR3: CASSLLSQETQYF
DNA: TGTGCCAGCAGTTTACTATCGCAGGAGACCCAGTACTTC
size: -
V: TRBV12-3/TRBV12-4
D: -
J: TRBJ2-5

CDR3: CSPSGGTDTQYF
DNA: TGCAGCCCTAGCGGGGGCACAGATACGCAGTATTTT
size: few
V: TRBV20-1
D: TRBD2
J: TRBJ2-3

CDR3: CASSLERLWEDTEAFF
DNA: TGTGCCAGCAGCTTGGAGCGGCTCTGGGAGGACACTGAAGCTTTCTTT
size: -
V: TRBV5-6
D: -
J: TRBJ1-1

CDR3: CASSLVTVRNTIYF
DNA: TGTGCCAGCAGCTTAGTAACAGTACGAAACACCATATATTTT
size: many
V: TRBV7-9
D: -
J: TRBJ1-3

CDR3: CASSLARGAGYNEQFF
DNA: TGCGCCAGCAGCTTGGCCAGGGGGGCGGGTTACAATGAGCAGTTCTTC
size: -
V: TRBV5-1
D: -
J: TRBJ2-1

CDR3: CASSQERGPDYEQYF
DNA: TGCGCCAGCAGCCAAGAACGGGGGCCCGATTACGAGCAGTACTTC
size: -
V: TRBV4-1
D: -
J: TRBJ2-7

CDR3: CASSQVSPSAYEQCF
DNA: TGCGCCAGCAGCCAAGTATCTCCGAGCGCCTACGAGCAGTGCTTC
size: few
V: TRBV4-1
D: -
J: TRBJ2-5

CDR3: CASSLWGVYEQYF
DNA: TGTGCCAGCAGTTTGTGGGGAGTCTACGAGCAGTACTTC
size: -
V: TRBV6-1
D: -
J: TRBJ2-7

CDR3: CAISPGLAGEVEETQYF
DNA: TGTGCCATCAGTCCGGGACTAGCGGGGGAGGTGGAAGAGACCCAGTACTTC
size: few
V: TRBV10-3
D: TRBD2
J: TRBJ2-5

CDR3: CASSYPGASGRGTDTQYF
DNA: TGTGCCAGCAGTTACCCGGGGGCTAGCGGGCGAGGCACAGATACGCAGTATTTT
size: -
V: TRBV6-2/TRBV6-3
D: TRBD2
J: TRBJ2-3

CDR3: CASSLEGTSYNEQFF
DNA: TGCGCCAGCAGCTTGGAGGGGACCTCCTACAATGAGCAGTTCTTC
size: -
V: TRBV5-1
D: -
J: TRBJ2-1

CDR3: CASSPTRAGGQDTQYF
DNA: TGTGCCAGCAGCCCCACCAGGGCGGGGGGGCAGGATACGCAGTATTTT
size: -
V: TRBV9
D: TRBD2
J: TRBJ2-3